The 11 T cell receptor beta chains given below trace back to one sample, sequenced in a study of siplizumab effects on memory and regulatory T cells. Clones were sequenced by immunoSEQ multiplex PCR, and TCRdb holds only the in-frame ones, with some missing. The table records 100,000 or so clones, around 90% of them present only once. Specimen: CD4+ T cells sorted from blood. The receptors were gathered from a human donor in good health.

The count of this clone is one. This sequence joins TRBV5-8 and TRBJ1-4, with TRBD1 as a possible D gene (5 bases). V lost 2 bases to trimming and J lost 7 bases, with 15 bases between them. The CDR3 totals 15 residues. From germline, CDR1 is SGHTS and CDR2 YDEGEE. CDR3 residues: CASSLASGTGEKLFF. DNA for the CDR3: TGTGCCAGCAGCTTAGCCTCAGGGACTGGTGAAAAACTGTTTTTT.

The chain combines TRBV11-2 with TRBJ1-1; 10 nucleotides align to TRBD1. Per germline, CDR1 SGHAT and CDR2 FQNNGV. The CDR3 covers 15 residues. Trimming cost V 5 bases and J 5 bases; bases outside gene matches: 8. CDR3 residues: CASSRLTGGFTEAFF. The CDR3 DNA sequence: TGTGCCAGCAGCAGACTGACAGGGGGCTTTACTGAAGCTTTCTTT.

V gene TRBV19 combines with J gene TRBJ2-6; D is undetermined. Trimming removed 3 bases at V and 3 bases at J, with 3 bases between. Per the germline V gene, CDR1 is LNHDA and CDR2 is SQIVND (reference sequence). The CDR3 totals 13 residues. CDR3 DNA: TGTGCCAGTAGTATCGGTGGGGCCAACGTCCTGACTTTC. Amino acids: CASSIGGANVLTF. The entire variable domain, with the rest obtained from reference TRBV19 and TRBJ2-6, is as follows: DGGITQSPKYLFRKEGQNVTLSCEQNLNHDAMYWYRQDPGQGLRLIYYSQIVNDFQKGDIAEGYSVSREKKESFPLTVTSAQKNPTAFYLCASSIGGANVLTFGAGSRLTVL.

CDR3 in DNA: TGCGCCAGCAGCTCCGAAGGCCGGATACAGTACTTC. This gives the protein CASSSEGRIQYF. This chain joins TRBV5-1 and TRBJ2-7; D is unclear. Trimming left V 3 bases short and J 10 bases short, with 14 bases between. The CDR3 has 12 residues. Germline V gives CDR1 SGHRS, CDR2 YFSETQ.

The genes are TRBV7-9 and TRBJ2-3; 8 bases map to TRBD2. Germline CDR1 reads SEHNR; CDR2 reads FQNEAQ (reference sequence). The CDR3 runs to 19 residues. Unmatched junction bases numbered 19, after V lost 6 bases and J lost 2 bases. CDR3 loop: CASSSLQIGPSGYTDTQYF. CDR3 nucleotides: TGTGCCAGCAGTTCCCTACAAATTGGGCCTAGCGGGTACACAGATACGCAGTATTTT. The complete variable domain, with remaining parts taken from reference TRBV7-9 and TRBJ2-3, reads DTGVSQNPRHKITKRGQNVTFRCDPISEHNRLYWYRQTLGQGPEFLTYFQNEAQLEKSRLLSDRFSAERPKGSFSTLEIQRTEQGDSAMYLCASSSLQIGPSGYTDTQYFGPGTRLTVL.

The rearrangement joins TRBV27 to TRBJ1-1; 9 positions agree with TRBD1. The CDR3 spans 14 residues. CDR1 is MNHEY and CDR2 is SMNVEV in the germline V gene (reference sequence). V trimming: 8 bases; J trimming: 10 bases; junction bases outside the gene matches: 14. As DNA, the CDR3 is TGTGCCAGCCGGGGGACAGGGACCCCTCGGGGAGCTTTCTTT. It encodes CASRGTGTPRGAFF.

The CDR3 region is CASSPGQLNYGYTF. The CDR3 nucleotides are TGTGCCAGCAGTCCCGGACAACTTAACTATGGCTACACCTTC. V gene TRBV28 combines with J gene TRBJ1-2; perhaps TRBD1 as D (5 bases). V was clipped by 5 bases and J by 1 base, with 11 bases between them. The CDR3 consists of 14 residues. Looked up from germline, CDR1 is MDHEN and CDR2 is SYDVKM.

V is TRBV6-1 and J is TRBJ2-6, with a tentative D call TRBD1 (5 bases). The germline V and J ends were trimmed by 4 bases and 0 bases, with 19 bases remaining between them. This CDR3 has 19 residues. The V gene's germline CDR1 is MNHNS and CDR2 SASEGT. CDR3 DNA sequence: TGTGCCAGCAGTGTCCTCCGGTCAGGGATCAGCTCTGGGGCCAACGTCCTGACTTTC. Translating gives CASSVLRSGISSGANVLTF.

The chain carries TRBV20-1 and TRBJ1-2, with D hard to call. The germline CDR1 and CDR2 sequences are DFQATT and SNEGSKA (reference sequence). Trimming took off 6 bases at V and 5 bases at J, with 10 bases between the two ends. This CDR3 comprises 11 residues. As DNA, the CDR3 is TGCAGTGCCCCTGCGGGGTATGGCTACACCTTC. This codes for CSAPAGYGYTF.

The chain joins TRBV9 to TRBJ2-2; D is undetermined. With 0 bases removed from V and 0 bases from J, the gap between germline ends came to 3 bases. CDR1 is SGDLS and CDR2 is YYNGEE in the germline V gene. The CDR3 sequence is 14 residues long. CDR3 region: CASSVDTNTGELFF. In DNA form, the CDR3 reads TGTGCCAGCAGCGTAGATACGAACACCGGGGAGCTGTTTTTT. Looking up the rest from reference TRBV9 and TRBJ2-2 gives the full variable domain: DSGVTQTPKHLITATGQRVTLRCSPRSGDLSVYWYQQSLDQGLQFLIQYYNGEERAKGNILERFSAQQFPDLHSELNLSSLELGDSALYFCASSVDTNTGELFFGEGSRLTVL.

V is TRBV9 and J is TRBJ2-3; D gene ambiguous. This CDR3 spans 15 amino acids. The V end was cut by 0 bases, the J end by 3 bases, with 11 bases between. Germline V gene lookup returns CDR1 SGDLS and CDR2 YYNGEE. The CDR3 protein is CASSVEGIPTDTQYF. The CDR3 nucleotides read TGTGCCAGCAGCGTAGAAGGAATACCGACAGATACGCAGTATTTT.